A selection of T cell receptor beta chains follows, all from one sample in a study of T cell clusters in autoimmune cytopenias. With the multiplex PCR reads reprocessed, TCRdb shows one record per CDR3 protein and no DNA. The sample holds about 6,300 distinct CDR3 sequences. The sample also formed part of further work on T cell repertoires in aging, cancer and after chemotherapy.

The sequenced sample was peripheral blood. The receptors originated from a human donor in good health. CDR3s include the opening cysteine and the closing phenylalanine or tryptophan. Clone size is stated in some rows and not others, as once, few, many or a class when expanded.

cdr3_aa: CASSEGDGAYEQYF; clone_size: .; j_call: TRBJ2-7; v_call: TRBV7-6
cdr3_aa: CASSLVLAGDDDTQYF; clone_size: medium-sized; j_call: TRBJ2-3; v_call: TRBV13
cdr3_aa: CATSPGTTQGELFF; clone_size: .; j_call: TRBJ2-2; v_call: TRBV24-1
cdr3_aa: CASSRTREGGYTF; clone_size: .; j_call: TRBJ1-2; v_call: TRBV6-2/TRBV6-3
cdr3_aa: CASSYGGGGYGYTF; clone_size: medium-sized; j_call: TRBJ1-2; v_call: TRBV6-5
cdr3_aa: CASSQGTGGSGYGYTF; clone_size: .; j_call: TRBJ1-2; v_call: TRBV6-6
cdr3_aa: CAWSQGNYGYTF; clone_size: .; j_call: TRBJ1-2; v_call: TRBV30
cdr3_aa: CASSYSFMGSSYEQYF; clone_size: .; j_call: TRBJ2-7; v_call: TRBV6-5
cdr3_aa: CASSPYGGAFQGEKLFF; clone_size: .; j_call: TRBJ1-4; v_call: TRBV5-4
cdr3_aa: CSVGRGSTEAFF; clone_size: medium-sized; j_call: TRBJ1-1; v_call: TRBV29-1
cdr3_aa: CATSFGGRGAQYF; clone_size: .; j_call: TRBJ2-5; v_call: TRBV12-3/TRBV12-4